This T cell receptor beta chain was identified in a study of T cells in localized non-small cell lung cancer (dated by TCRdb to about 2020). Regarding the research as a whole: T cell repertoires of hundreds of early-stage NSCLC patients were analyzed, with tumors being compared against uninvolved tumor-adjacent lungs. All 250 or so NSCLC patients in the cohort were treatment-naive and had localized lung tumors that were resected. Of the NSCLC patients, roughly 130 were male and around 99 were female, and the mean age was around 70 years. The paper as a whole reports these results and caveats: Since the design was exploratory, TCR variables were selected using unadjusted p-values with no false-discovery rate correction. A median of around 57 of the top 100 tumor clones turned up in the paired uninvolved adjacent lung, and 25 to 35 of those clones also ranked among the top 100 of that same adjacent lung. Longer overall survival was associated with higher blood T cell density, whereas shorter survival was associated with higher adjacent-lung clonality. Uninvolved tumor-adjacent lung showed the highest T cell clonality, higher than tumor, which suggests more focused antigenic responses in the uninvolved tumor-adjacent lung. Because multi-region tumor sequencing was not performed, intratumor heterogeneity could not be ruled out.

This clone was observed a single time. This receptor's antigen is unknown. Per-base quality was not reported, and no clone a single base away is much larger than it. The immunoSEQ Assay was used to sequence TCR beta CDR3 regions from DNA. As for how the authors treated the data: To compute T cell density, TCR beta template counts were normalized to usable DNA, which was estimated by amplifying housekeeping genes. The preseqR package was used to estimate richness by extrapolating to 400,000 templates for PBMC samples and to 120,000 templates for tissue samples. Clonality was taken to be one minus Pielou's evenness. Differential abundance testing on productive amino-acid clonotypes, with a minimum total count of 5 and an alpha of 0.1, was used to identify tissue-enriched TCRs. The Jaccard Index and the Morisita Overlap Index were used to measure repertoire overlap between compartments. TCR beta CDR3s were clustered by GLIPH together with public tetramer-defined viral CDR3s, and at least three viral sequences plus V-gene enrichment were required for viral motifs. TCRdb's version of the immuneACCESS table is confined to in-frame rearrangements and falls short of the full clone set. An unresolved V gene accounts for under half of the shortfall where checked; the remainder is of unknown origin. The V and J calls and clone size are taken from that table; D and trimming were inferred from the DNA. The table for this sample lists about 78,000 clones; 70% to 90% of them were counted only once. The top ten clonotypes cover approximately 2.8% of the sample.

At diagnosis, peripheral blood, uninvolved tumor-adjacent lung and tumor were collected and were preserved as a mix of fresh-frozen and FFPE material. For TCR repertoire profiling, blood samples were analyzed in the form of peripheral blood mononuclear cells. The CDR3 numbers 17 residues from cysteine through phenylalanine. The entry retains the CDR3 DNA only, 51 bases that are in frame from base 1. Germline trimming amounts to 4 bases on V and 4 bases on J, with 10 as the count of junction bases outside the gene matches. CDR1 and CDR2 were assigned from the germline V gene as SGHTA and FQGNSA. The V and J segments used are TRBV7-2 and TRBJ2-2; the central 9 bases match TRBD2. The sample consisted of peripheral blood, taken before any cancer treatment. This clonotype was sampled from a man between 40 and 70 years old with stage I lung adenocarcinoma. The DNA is TGTGCCAGCAGCTCGGGAGGGGCTAGCGGGGCCACCGGGGAGCTGTTTTTT. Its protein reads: CASSSGGASGATGELFF.